Following are 10 T cell receptor beta chains from one sample sequenced in a study of T cells in Graves' hyperthyroidism and ophthalmopathy (dated by TCRdb to the late 2010s). Libraries were made using multiplex PCR. Sequenced on an Illumina HiSeq 2000. The TCR beta CDR3 regions were amplified from RNA transcripts. For the first round of RT-PCR on the TCR CDR3, the HTBI primer set was used together with the Qiagen OneStep RT-PCR kit. TCRdb's own reprocessing of the public reads used fastp at Q25 and MiXCR and kept productive beta chains. Under each unique CDR3 protein, matching rows form one entry showing the most common genes and DNA. The sample profile shows about 840,000 distinct CDR3 sequences; about two fifths of them were found once. The ten largest clones capture about 9% of the sample. Sequencing was done on a sample of blood. The receptors here all came from a man between 18 and 35 years old with Graves' hyperthyroidism.

The J gene is TRBJ1-1, the V gene TRBV29-1, with 7 bases matching TRBD1. This CDR3 is built from 14 residues. V trimming: 6 bases; J trimming: 3 bases; junction bases outside the gene matches: 10. Looked up from germline, CDR1 is SQVTM and CDR2 is ANQGSEA. The CDR3 nucleotides read TGCAGCGTCCGGGAGGGGGCAGGAGACACTGAAGCTTTCTTT. Translation gives CSVREGAGDTEAFF.

The table lists this clonotype with a few counts. J is TRBJ1-1 and V is TRBV4-1; the D is unclear. The CDR3 has 13 amino acids. Trimming shortened V by 0 bases and J by 7 bases, and 9 bases separated the two germline ends. From germline, CDR1 is MGHRA and CDR2 YSYEKL. CDR3 residues: CASSQDLISEAFF. The CDR3 DNA is TGCGCCAGCAGCCAAGATCTCATTAGTGAAGCTTTCTTT.

This clonotype was counted between two and nine times. The chain carries TRBV19 and TRBJ1-1; D gene ambiguous. V gave up 4 bases and J gave up 1 base, with 16 bases separating them. CDR1 LNHDA and CDR2 SQIVND come from the germline V gene (reference sequence). The CDR3 is 16 residues long. The CDR3 region has the DNA TGTGCCAGTAGTACGACTGCCTGGCTGACGAACACTGAAGCTTTCTTT. Its protein is CASSTTAWLTNTEAFF.

As concerns this clonotype: A much bigger clone sits one base away, suggesting this may be a read error. The chain links TRBV10-3 to TRBJ2-7; D gene uncertain. Germline CDR1 and CDR2: ENHRY and SYGVKD. V dropped 3 bases and J dropped 2 bases, with 8 bases sitting between them. The CDR3 has 13 residues. This CDR3 is CAISDSVTYEQYF. CDR3 nucleotides: TGTGCCATCAGTGATTCAGTTACCTACGAGCAGTACTTC.

The chain couples TRBV20-1 to TRBJ2-5; D possibly corresponds to TRBD2 (6 bases). The CDR3 runs to 15 residues. Deletions cut 3 bases from V and 0 bases from J, with 14 bases between. Germline CDR1 is DFQATT and CDR2 is SNEGSKA (reference sequence). DNA of the CDR3: TGCAGTGCTAGTCTAGTAGCGGTGCACCAAGAGACCCAGTACTTC. Translated, it gives CSASLVAVHQETQYF.

The rearrangement joins TRBV6-4 to TRBJ1-4, with unresolved D. Germline V gives CDR1 MRHNA, CDR2 SNTAGT. This CDR3 contains 16 residues. Trimming cost V 5 bases and J 4 bases, with 17 bases left between them. Written as DNA, the CDR3 is TGTGCCAGCAGTAATAACGTAACAGTGTTTAATGAAAAACTGTTTTTT. It is translated as CASSNNVTVFNEKLFF.

The sample holds many counts of this clonotype. The rearrangement links TRBV2 to TRBJ1-1, with D unresolved. V was trimmed by 3 bases and J by 4 bases, leaving 9 bases between them. This CDR3 contains 13 residues. Germline V gene sequence: CDR1 SNHLY, CDR2 FYNNEI. CDR3 sequence reads: CASSDTVFTEAFF. The CDR3 region has the DNA TGTGCCAGCAGTGACACAGTTTTCACTGAAGCTTTCTTT.

This clonotype has at least ten counts. The chain combines TRBV7-2 with TRBJ2-7; no definite D call. The CDR3 has 13 residues. The ends were cut back, 7 bases at V and 3 bases at J, with 13 bases in the middle. Germline CDR1 and CDR2: SGHTA and FQGNSA. The CDR3, as DNA: TGTGCCAGCAACAAGGGTAGAGGCTACGAGCAGTACTTC. Protein: CASNKGRGYEQYF.

The sample holds many counts of this clonotype. The chain is built from TRBV19 and TRBJ1-1; D unclear. Per germline, CDR1 LNHDA and CDR2 SQIVND (reference sequence). Trimming removed 4 bases at V and 2 bases at J, with 14 bases between. The CDR3 is 15 amino acids. Here the CDR3 reads CASSNNPGYNTEAFF. DNA of the CDR3: TGTGCCAGTAGTAACAATCCGGGATACAACACTGAAGCTTTCTTT.

The chain is built from TRBV7-8 and TRBJ2-2; 7 nucleotides match TRBD2. The CDR3 is made up of 15 amino acids. The junction had 3 bases not matched to a gene; V was cut back by 5 bases and J by 0 bases. Per the germline V gene, CDR1 is SGHVS and CDR2 is FQNEAQ. CDR3 region: CASSREASNTGELFF. In nucleotides, the CDR3 is TGTGCCAGCAGCCGGGAGGCTTCGAACACCGGGGAGCTGTTTTTT.